Below are 27 T cell receptor beta chains sequenced from a single sample in a study of CD8+ T cells in alopecia areata. The treatment here: oral pan-JAK inhibitor, 5-10 mg twice daily. cDNA reverse transcribed from extracted RNA served as the sequencing template. Clones were read by immunoSEQ multiplex PCR, and TCRdb kept only the in-frame ones, dropping some. The data contain roughly 280,000 clones, about 62% of them singletons. The specimen was CD4+ T cells sorted from blood, collected at week 52, from a patient treated with tofacitinib. The receptors shown here come from a human donor with alopecia areata.

The chain carries TRBV23-1 and TRBJ2-7, with TRBD1 matching over 8 bases. TRBV23-1 is flagged as an ORF with uncertain function. The V gene end was trimmed by 2 bases and the J gene end by 9 bases; junction bases not matched to a gene: 9. The CDR3 covers 14 residues. Here the CDR3 reads CASSQPDRVGGQYF. The CDR3, as DNA: TGCGCCAGCAGTCAACCGGACAGGGTAGGCGGGCAGTACTTC.

The rearrangement uses TRBV2 and TRBJ2-2; 8 positions agree with TRBD1. J gave up 6 bases and V 6 bases, and 3 bases lay outside the gene matches. The CDR3 has 13 amino acids. From germline, CDR1 is SNHLY and CDR2 FYNNEI. CDR3 DNA sequence: TGTGCCAGCAGGGAGGACAGGGCCGGGGAGCTGTTTTTT. This gives the protein CASREDRAGELFF.

The chain is built from TRBV23-1 and TRBJ2-5; TRBD2 aligns across 8 bases. TRBV23-1 is noted as an ORF with a role that remains uncertain. The trim removed 0 bases at V and 0 bases at J, leaving 9 bases unmatched. The length of the CDR3 is 18 residues. The CDR3 DNA sequence: TGCGCCAGCAGTCAATCGAATCGAGGGACTAGGGACCAAGAGACCCAGTACTTC. This encodes CASSQSNRGTRDQETQYF.

The chain links TRBV5-6 to TRBJ1-6, with D uncertain. The germline V gene encodes CDR1 SGHDT and CDR2 YYEEEE. Trimming pared 2 bases from V and 7 bases from J, leaving 10 bases between. This CDR3 is 14 amino acids long. The CDR3 DNA reads as TGTGCCAGCAGCTTCGGAAGGTCAAATTCACCCCTCCACTTT. It specifies CASSFGRSNSPLHF.

The genes are TRBV29-1 and TRBJ1-1, with unresolved D. Germline assignment: CDR1 SQVTM and CDR2 ANQGSEA. The CDR3 consists of 13 residues. The V end was cut by 5 bases, the J end by 3 bases, with 13 bases between. The CDR3 loop reads CSVLLVSDTEAFF. In DNA, the CDR3 is TGCAGCGTTCTCCTTGTATCGGACACTGAAGCTTTCTTT.

This clone occurred a few times. CDR3 region: CASRGAFLKYTEAFF. The CDR3 nucleotides read TGCGCCAGCAGGGGTGCTTTCTTGAAGTACACTGAAGCTTTCTTT. This chain connects TRBV5-1 to TRBJ1-1; no clear D. The CDR3 has 15 amino acids. Trimming took off 5 bases at V and 3 bases at J, with 17 bases between the two ends. Germline V gives CDR1 SGHRS, CDR2 YFSETQ. Full variable domain (rest looked up from reference TRBV5-1 and TRBJ1-1): KAGVTQTPRYLIKTRGQQVTLSCSPISGHRSVSWYQQTPGQGLQFLFEYFSETQRNKGNFPGRFSGRQFSNSRSEMNVSTLELGDSALYLCASRGAFLKYTEAFFGQGTRLTVV.

The chain joins TRBV2 to TRBJ2-4, with a possible D match to TRBD1 (6 bases). There are 15 residues in the CDR3. Germline V CDR1 and CDR2: SNHLY, FYNNEI. V gave up 4 bases and J gave up 6 bases, with 16 bases separating them. The CDR3 coding sequence is TGTGCCAGCAGTGTGGACAGTGTCTATTCAAACATTCAGTACTTC. It is translated as CASSVDSVYSNIQYF.

The rearrangement joins TRBV30 to TRBJ2-3, with D possibly TRBD2 on 5 matching bases. Germline V gene sequence: CDR1 GTSNPN, CDR2 SVGIG (reference sequence). The CDR3 loop spans 12 amino acids. The V end was cut by 1 base, the J end by 7 bases, with 9 bases between. The CDR3 bases are TGTGCCTGGAGTGCGGACGGGAATACGCAGTATTTT. Translation: CAWSADGNTQYF.

This clone appeared a few times. The V and J genes are TRBV18 and TRBJ2-1, with 8 bases aligning to TRBD2. The CDR3 length is 15 residues. Looked up from germline, CDR1 is KGHSH and CDR2 is LQKENI. V shed 4 bases, J shed 2 bases, and the junction held 4 bases outside the gene matches. CDR3 in amino acids: CASSRGLATYNEQFF. In DNA form, the CDR3 reads TGTGCCAGCTCACGCGGACTAGCAACCTACAATGAGCAGTTCTTC. The full variable domain, its missing parts supplied by reference TRBV18 and TRBJ2-1, is NAGVMQNPRHLVRRRGQEARLRCSPMKGHSHVYWYRQLPEEGLKFMVYLQKENIIDESGMPKERFSAEFPKEGPSILRIQQVVRGDSAAYFCASSRGLATYNEQFFGPGTRLTVL.

The chain couples TRBV30 to TRBJ1-5, with D unresolved. The germline V gene encodes CDR1 GTSNPN and CDR2 SVGIG (reference sequence). Between the trimmed V and J ends, which lost 0 bases and 7 bases, there was a span of 10 bases. The CDR3 totals 13 residues. CDR3 DNA: TGTGCCTGGAGTGTGGCCGCGGCACAGCCCCAGCATTTT. It encodes CAWSVAAAQPQHF. Full variable domain (remainder filled in from reference TRBV30 and TRBJ1-5): SQTIHQWPATLVQPVGSPLSLECTVEGTSNPNLYWYRQAAGRGLQLLFYSVGIGQISSEVPQNLSASRPQDRQFILSSKKLLLSDSGFYLCAWSVAAAQPQHFGDGTRLSIL.

The sample holds a few counts of this clone. The V gene is TRBV30, the J gene TRBJ1-1, with D unclear. Deletions cut 3 bases from V and 7 bases from J, with 9 bases between. CDR1 is GTSNPN and CDR2 is SVGIG in the germline V gene (reference sequence). The CDR3 loop spans 11 amino acids. The DNA of the CDR3 is TGTGCCTGGAGCGCTAGGAGTGAAGCTTTCTTT. Protein sequence: CAWSARSEAFF.

This clone has a handful of counts. A single base separates this from a much larger clone, so it may be a read error. This chain joins TRBV7-9 and TRBJ2-6; no clear D gene. Trimming shortened V by 5 bases and J by 0 bases, and 2 bases separated the two germline ends. Germline assignment: CDR1 SEHNR and CDR2 FQNEAQ (reference sequence). This CDR3 spans 13 amino acids. The CDR3, as DNA: TGTGCCAGCAGCCACTCTGGGGCCAACGTCCTGACTTTC. This codes for CASSHSGANVLTF.

As regards this clone: Other DNA sequences from this sample encode an identical CDR3 as well. The rearrangement uses TRBV30 and TRBJ2-2, with D perhaps matching TRBD1 (6 bases). Trimming shortened V by 0 bases and J by 4 bases, and 6 bases separated the two germline ends. Germline V gene data show CDR1 as GTSNPN and CDR2 as SVGIG (reference sequence). This CDR3 comprises 13 residues. The CDR3 bases are TGTGCCTGGAGTGTACAGGGCACCGGGGAGCTGTTTTTT. This encodes CAWSVQGTGELFF.

The V gene is TRBV30, the J gene TRBJ1-5; TRBD1 is a possible D gene (6 bases). V gave up 3 bases and J gave up 5 bases, with 14 bases separating them. The V gene's germline CDR1 is GTSNPN and CDR2 SVGIG (reference sequence). The CDR3 is 14 residues long. The DNA for the CDR3 is TGTGCCTGGAGACCCCAGGGGCAATATCAGCCCCAGCATTTT. Translation gives CAWRPQGQYQPQHF.

V and J are TRBV5-6 and TRBJ2-5, with 8 nucleotides matching TRBD1. This CDR3 region has 14 residues. V was pared by 0 bases and J by 4 bases, with 2 bases of the junction left unmatched. Germline CDR1 reads SGHDT; CDR2 reads YYEEEE. This CDR3 reads CASSLGQGIETQYF. Here the CDR3 DNA reads TGTGCCAGCAGCTTGGGACAGGGGATAGAGACCCAGTACTTC.

The gene calls are TRBV30 and TRBJ1-3, with D unresolved. V gave up 5 bases and J gave up 2 bases, with 4 bases separating them. Germline CDR1 is GTSNPN and CDR2 is SVGIG (reference sequence). The CDR3 runs 11 residues. In nucleotides, the CDR3 is TGTGCCTGGCAAACTGGAAACACCATATATTTT. Amino acid sequence: CAWQTGNTIYF.

The rearrangement joins TRBV29-1 to TRBJ2-5; D gene unclear. Germline lookup yields CDR1 SQVTM and CDR2 ANQGSEA. V was trimmed by 2 bases and J by 4 bases, leaving 11 bases between them. The CDR3 is 13 residues long. CDR3 in amino acids: CSVEFLVGETQYF. CDR3 DNA sequence: TGCAGCGTTGAATTCTTGGTCGGAGAGACCCAGTACTTC.

The chain combines TRBV29-1 with TRBJ2-1, with D hard to call. CDR3 length equals 12 residues. V lost 7 bases and J 6 bases, leaving 13 bases between the germline ends. Per germline, CDR1 SQVTM and CDR2 ANQGSEA. CDR3 nucleotides: TGCAGCGCCCGTACCCCAGCCAATGAGCAGTTCTTC. It encodes CSARTPANEQFF.

The J gene is TRBJ1-2, the V gene TRBV5-1; 8 positions agree with TRBD1. CDR1 SGHRS and CDR2 YFSETQ come from the germline V gene. The ends lost 5 bases at V and 13 bases at J; junction bases unmatched: 19. The CDR3 runs to 15 residues. The CDR3 loop is CASRPFLDREEGGTF. The CDR3 DNA is TGCGCCAGCAGACCTTTTCTGGACAGGGAGGAAGGAGGCACCTTC. The full variable domain, rest sourced from reference TRBV5-1 and TRBJ1-2, is KAGVTQTPRYLIKTRGQQVTLSCSPISGHRSVSWYQQTPGQGLQFLFEYFSETQRNKGNFPGRFSGRQFSNSRSEMNVSTLELGDSALYLCASRPFLDREEGGTFGSGTRLTVV.

The chain links TRBV30 to TRBJ1-1; no firm D call. CDR1 GTSNPN and CDR2 SVGIG come from the germline V gene (reference sequence). The CDR3 runs to 14 residues. V lost 3 bases and J lost 3, with 14 bases in between. The CDR3 region is CAWRPPAMYTEAFF. The CDR3 DNA follows: TGTGCCTGGAGGCCCCCGGCGATGTACACTGAAGCTTTCTTT.

The chain couples TRBV7-2 to TRBJ2-5; D remains ambiguous. The CDR3 loop spans 12 amino acids. Germline assignment: CDR1 SGHTA and CDR2 FQGNSA. The ends were cut back, 2 bases at V and 5 bases at J, with 6 bases in the middle. CDR3 sequence: CASSLFRETQYF. The DNA for the CDR3 is TGTGCCAGCAGCTTATTTCGGGAGACCCAGTACTTC. Looking up the rest from reference TRBV7-2 and TRBJ2-5 gives the full variable domain: GAGVSQSPSNKVTEKGKDVELRCDPISGHTALYWYRQSLGQGLEFLIYFQGNSAPDKSGLPSDRFSAERTGGSVSTLTIQRTQQEDSAVYLCASSLFRETQYFGPGTRLLVL.

The chain has TRBV7-9 and TRBJ1-2; 10 bases are a match to TRBD1. The V segment lost 6 bases and the J segment 2 bases; nucleotides outside the gene matches: 6. Germline V gene data show CDR1 as SEHNR and CDR2 as FQNEAQ (reference sequence). This CDR3 contains 15 residues. The CDR3 loop is CASRSGTGANYGYTF. CDR3 DNA sequence: TGTGCCAGCAGGTCCGGGACAGGGGCCAACTATGGCTACACCTTC.

This chain connects TRBV11-2 to TRBJ2-4; 8 positions match TRBD1. The ends lost 5 bases at V and 7 bases at J; junction bases unmatched: 4. The CDR3 runs 13 residues. From germline, CDR1 is SGHAT and CDR2 FQNNGV. The CDR3 sequence: CASSVDRVNIQYF. CDR3 coding DNA: TGTGCCAGCAGCGTGGACAGGGTGAACATTCAGTACTTC.

The chain carries TRBV5-1 and TRBJ2-5; D is perhaps TRBD1 (5 bases). V lost 4 bases and J 11 bases, leaving 21 bases between the germline ends. Germline V CDR1 and CDR2: SGHRS, YFSETQ. The CDR3 is made up of 14 amino acids. The CDR3 region is CASSNLGAPGEQYF. The CDR3 DNA reads as TGCGCCAGCAGCAATTTAGGGGCCCCCGGAGAGCAGTACTTC.

This clone was found a few times. The V call is TRBV6-1, the J call TRBJ1-3, with 8 bases aligning to TRBD1. The length of the CDR3 is 18 residues. The V gene's germline CDR1 is MNHNS and CDR2 SASEGT. After removal of 2 bases from V and 0 bases from J, the junction contained 9 bases not matched to a gene. The CDR3: CASSENLGTGSSGNTIYF. The CDR3, as DNA: TGTGCCAGCAGTGAAAATCTCGGGACAGGAAGCTCTGGAAACACCATATATTTT.

Of note for this clone: This sample also contains other DNA sequences that code for the same CDR3. The V gene is TRBV2, the J gene TRBJ1-2; D is possibly TRBD1 (5 bases). Germline V gene data show CDR1 as SNHLY and CDR2 as FYNNEI. This CDR3 comprises 12 residues. With 6 bases removed from V and 3 bases from J, the gap between germline ends came to 8 bases. CDR3 coding DNA: TGTGCCAGCAGCGGCAGGGACTATGGCTACACCTTC. This codes for CASSGRDYGYTF.

J is TRBJ1-5 and V is TRBV4-1, with D unresolved. This CDR3 comprises 15 residues. Trimming cost V 3 bases and J 2 bases, with 11 bases left between them. CDR1 and CDR2 from the germline V gene are MGHRA and YSYEKL. CDR3 sequence reads: CASSQASVGNQPQHF. As DNA, the CDR3 is TGCGCCAGCAGCCAGGCTTCTGTGGGCAATCAGCCCCAGCATTTT.